The 11 T cell receptor beta chains below were found in one sample sequenced in a study of shared clonotypes between healthy human individuals. The assay was immunoSEQ multiplex PCR, and TCRdb's table has in-frame clones only and misses some. The data contain about 2.4 million clones, approximately 93% of them singletons. Sequencing input: naive CD4+ T cells from PBMCs. The subset is: CD45RA+ positively selected. The receptors here all came from a man younger than 30 in good health. Some clones in this sample may be carry-over from other donors' samples.

J is TRBJ2-7 and V is TRBV18; D is possibly TRBD1 or TRBD2 (6 bases each). The CDR3 runs to 15 residues. Per germline, CDR1 KGHSH and CDR2 LQKENI. Trimming left V 0 bases short and J 5 bases short, with 14 bases between. DNA for the CDR3: TGTGCCAGCTCACCACCGGGGGGCGTGCGCCACGAGCAGTACTTC. Amino acids: CASSPPGGVRHEQYF.

This chain links TRBV5-1 with TRBJ2-4, with a tentative D call TRBD1 (6 bases). The germline V gene has CDR1 SGHRS and CDR2 YFSETQ. CDR3 length: 15 amino acids. V was cut by 4 bases and J by 0 bases, with 11 bases left in between. The DNA of the CDR3 is TGCGCCAGCAGCAGCGGACAGATAGCCAAAAACATTCAGTACTTC. Its protein product is CASSSGQIAKNIQYF.

V and J are TRBV5-1 and TRBJ1-2; 9 bases agree with TRBD1. V was pared by 2 bases and J by 4 bases, with 6 bases of the junction left unmatched. The CDR3 is 15 amino acids. Germline V gene sequence: CDR1 SGHRS, CDR2 YFSETQ. The CDR3 DNA follows: TGCGCCAGCAGCTTACCTTTGGGACAGGGCTATGGCTACACCTTC. Protein sequence: CASSLPLGQGYGYTF.

The V and J genes are TRBV4-1 and TRBJ2-2, with D unresolved. The length of the CDR3 is 16 residues. CDR1 is MGHRA, CDR2 YSYEKL, per germline. Trimming took off 0 bases at V and 2 bases at J, with 10 bases between the two ends. The CDR3 sequence: CASSQEGFTNTGELFF. For the CDR3, the DNA is TGCGCCAGCAGCCAAGAAGGGTTCACCAACACCGGGGAGCTGTTTTTT.

The V gene is TRBV18, the J gene TRBJ2-2; D gene uncertain. The germline V and J ends were trimmed by 1 base and 4 bases, with 16 bases remaining between them. This CDR3 has 17 amino acids. Germline V lookup: CDR1 KGHSH, CDR2 LQKENI. CDR3 DNA sequence: TGTGCCAGCTCACCACTTGGGCTGGGGTCGAGCACCGGGGAGCTGTTTTTT. Translated, it gives CASSPLGLGSSTGELFF. The entire variable domain, with the rest obtained from reference TRBV18 and TRBJ2-2, is as follows: NAGVMQNPRHLVRRRGQEARLRCSPMKGHSHVYWYRQLPEEGLKFMVYLQKENIIDESGMPKERFSAEFPKEGPSILRIQQVVRGDSAAYFCASSPLGLGSSTGELFFGEGSRLTVL.

The chain links TRBV6-5 to TRBJ1-5, with 8 nucleotides matching TRBD1. V lost 5 bases to trimming and J lost 3 bases; unmatched junction nucleotides: 3. CDR3 length: 14 amino acids. Germline V gene lookup returns CDR1 MNHEY and CDR2 SVGAGI. The CDR3 protein is CASSRTGNNQPQHF. The DNA of the CDR3 is TGTGCCAGCAGTCGGACAGGGAACAATCAGCCCCAGCATTTT.

The rearrangement uses TRBV27 and TRBJ1-1; no reliable D call. V lost 1 base and J 3 bases, leaving 9 bases between the germline ends. The CDR3 loop spans 14 amino acids. Germline V gives CDR1 MNHEY, CDR2 SMNVEV (reference sequence). The CDR3 loop is CASSLWRADTEAFF. CDR3 nucleotides: TGTGCCAGCAGTTTATGGAGGGCCGACACTGAAGCTTTCTTT.

This clone was observed a single time. The chain couples TRBV4-2 to TRBJ1-1; possibly TRBD1 for D (5 bases). The CDR3 totals 15 residues. V lost 1 base and J 1 base, leaving 10 bases between the germline ends. Germline CDR1 and CDR2: LGHNA and YNFKEQ. CDR3 protein: CASSQGGLENTEAFF. CDR3 bases: TGTGCCAGCAGCCAAGGGGGCCTGGAGAACACTGAAGCTTTCTTT.

This clone was seen more than once but under ten times. The same CDR3 arises from other DNA sequences in this sample as well. The chain is built from TRBV9 and TRBJ1-5; D is ambiguous. V dropped 0 bases and J dropped 5 bases, with 9 bases sitting between them. This CDR3 region has 14 residues. Germline V gene sequence: CDR1 SGDLS, CDR2 YYNGEE. The CDR3 loop reads CASSVVGGDQPQHF. The CDR3 coding sequence is TGTGCCAGCAGCGTAGTTGGTGGGGATCAGCCCCAGCATTTT.

In regard to this clone: This CDR3 is also generated by other DNA sequences in the sample. The chain employs TRBV18 and TRBJ2-3; 8 positions match TRBD1. The CDR3 contains 16 residues. The J segment lost 2 bases and the V segment lost 1 base, leaving 5 bases of the junction unmatched. The germline V gene encodes CDR1 KGHSH and CDR2 LQKENI. CDR3 DNA: TGTGCCAGCTCACCACAGAGGACAGGGCACACAGATACGCAGTATTTT. Translated, it gives CASSPQRTGHTDTQYF.

This clone has just one count. The CDR3 sequence: CASSLPRDRDPYGYTF. In DNA, the CDR3 is TGTGCCAGCAGCCTCCCCCGGGACAGGGATCCCTATGGCTACACCTTC. V is TRBV7-2 and J is TRBJ1-2; TRBD1 agrees at 9 bases. The V gene end was trimmed by 5 bases and the J gene end by 4 bases; junction bases not matched to a gene: 11. Germline values: CDR1 SGHTA, CDR2 FQGNSA. The CDR3 sequence is 16 residues long.